A single sample gave rise to the 21 T cell receptor beta chains below, sequenced in a study of radiation and T cells in renal cell carcinoma. The time point here: baseline pretreatment blood. Treatment defined: 15 Gy SBRT to primary tumor, nephrectomy 4 weeks later. Data came from immunoSEQ multiplex PCR; TCRdb stores just in-frame clones and leaves some out. The sample has 130,000 or so clones; approximately 87% are singletons. The specimen comprised blood, sampled from a patient whose treatment included radiotherapy and nephrectomy. The receptors here all came from a woman aged 45-60 years with renal cell carcinoma.

The count of this clone is one. The chain has TRBV6-5 and TRBJ2-7; D remains unclear. The CDR3 has 14 amino acids. The ends were cut back, 5 bases at V and 4 bases at J, with 15 bases in the middle. The germline gives CDR1 MNHEY, CDR2 SVGAGI. This CDR3 reads CASSQLHVKYEQYF. In DNA form, the CDR3 reads TGTGCCAGCAGTCAGCTCCATGTCAAATACGAGCAGTACTTC.

The J gene is TRBJ2-3, the V gene TRBV30; D might be TRBD2 (7 bases). From germline, CDR1 is GTSNPN and CDR2 SVGIG (reference sequence). Trimming stripped 8 bases from V and 0 bases from J, with 12 bases between. This CDR3 spans 13 amino acids. The DNA for the CDR3 is TGTGCCGGCGGGGGCCCCAGCACAGATACGCAGTATTTT. Residues: CAGGGPSTDTQYF.

The rearrangement uses TRBV7-2 and TRBJ2-7, with TRBD2 matching 7 bases. The CDR3 has 14 amino acids. Germline CDR1 is SGHTA and CDR2 is FQGNSA. The V gene end was trimmed by 5 bases and the J gene end by 3 bases; junction bases not matched to a gene: 7. The CDR3 DNA reads TGTGCCAGCAGCCGGACCAGCGGGAACTACGAGCAGTACTTC. It encodes CASSRTSGNYEQYF.

The V gene is TRBV7-2, the J gene TRBJ1-1, with no clear D. Trimming pared 5 bases from V and 3 bases from J, leaving 10 bases between. The CDR3 has 13 amino acids. Per germline, CDR1 SGHTA and CDR2 FQGNSA. As DNA, the CDR3 is TGTGCCAGCAGCCCCGGACGGGACACTGAAGCTTTCTTT. Amino acids: CASSPGRDTEAFF.

This clone has just one count. The V call is TRBV5-5, the J call TRBJ2-2, with D perhaps TRBD1 or TRBD2 (5 bases each). The V gene's germline CDR1 is SGHKS and CDR2 YYEKEE (reference sequence). The CDR3 is 15 residues long. V was clipped by 3 bases and J by 4 bases, with 13 bases between them. The CDR3, as DNA: TGTGCCAGCAGCTCCGGGGCAGGAAGCACCGGGGAGCTGTTTTTT. The encoded protein is CASSSGAGSTGELFF. Filled out from reference TRBV5-5 and TRBJ2-2, the complete variable domain reads DAGVTQSPTHLIKTRGQQVTLRCSPISGHKSVSWYQQVLGQGPQFIFQYYEKEERGRGNFPDRFSARQFPNYSSELNVNALLLGDSALYLCASSSGAGSTGELFFGEGSRLTVL.

The chain carries TRBV27 and TRBJ2-2, with 8 bases matching TRBD2. After removal of 4 bases from V and 0 bases from J, the junction contained 10 bases not matched to a gene. The CDR3 is 18 amino acids. CDR1 and CDR2 from the germline V gene are MNHEY and SMNVEV (reference sequence). CDR3 bases: TGTGCCAGCAGTTATGAACTAGCGGTGGACGCGAACACCGGGGAGCTGTTTTTT. Translation: CASSYELAVDANTGELFF.

The CDR3 reads CASGWGRESLPRSYEQYF. The CDR3 coding sequence is TGTGCCAGCGGGTGGGGCAGGGAGTCTTTACCCCGTTCCTACGAGCAGTACTTC. This chain uses TRBV27 with TRBJ2-7; tentatively, D is TRBD1 or TRBD2 (5 bases each). The CDR3 loop spans 18 amino acids. V shed 8 bases and J shed 1 base, with 27 bases lying between them. The germline gives CDR1 MNHEY, CDR2 SMNVEV (reference sequence).

The CDR3 DNA reads TGTGCCAGCAGCTTAGGGGACAGGGGCGTCCACTCCTACGAGCAGTACTTC. Translation: CASSLGDRGVHSYEQYF. The V gene is TRBV9, the J gene TRBJ2-7; 10 bases line up with TRBD1. With V trimmed by 4 bases and J by 0 bases, 10 bases remained unmatched. Germline-derived CDR1 and CDR2 are SGDLS and YYNGEE. This CDR3 is built from 17 residues.

The chain carries TRBV19 and TRBJ1-5; 10 bases fit TRBD1. The V gene end was trimmed by 7 bases and the J gene end by 4 bases; junction bases not matched to a gene: 10. The CDR3 has 16 residues. The germline V gene has CDR1 LNHDA and CDR2 SQIVND (reference sequence). The CDR3 loop is CASIGTGALGNQPQHF. The CDR3 nucleotides read TGTGCCAGTATTGGGACAGGGGCCTTGGGAAATCAGCCCCAGCATTTT.

This chain links TRBV9 with TRBJ2-3; TRBD2 matches at 12 bases. The CDR3 extends over 17 amino acids. Trimming at V came to 0 bases and at J to 0 bases, leaving 2 bases not matched to a gene. The germline V gene has CDR1 SGDLS and CDR2 YYNGEE. CDR3 sequence reads: CASSVETSGGSTDTQYF. CDR3 coding DNA: TGTGCCAGCAGCGTAGAAACTAGCGGGGGGAGCACAGATACGCAGTATTTT.

V and J are TRBV6-6 and TRBJ1-1; D is unclear. CDR1 and CDR2 from the germline V gene are MNHNY and SVGAGI (reference sequence). The CDR3 runs to 14 residues. V was trimmed by 6 bases and J by 6 bases, leaving 17 bases between them. The CDR3 here is CASRESKAQAEAFF. The DNA of the CDR3 is TGTGCCAGCAGGGAATCTAAGGCTCAAGCTGAAGCTTTCTTT.

The chain joins TRBV7-9 to TRBJ2-1; D is unresolved. Germline V gene sequence: CDR1 SEHNR, CDR2 FQNEAQ (reference sequence). V was shortened by 5 bases and J by 0 bases, with 14 bases between the two germline ends. The CDR3 runs to 16 residues. The chain's CDR3 is CASSAAISSSYNEQFF. The DNA of the CDR3 is TGTGCCAGCAGCGCCGCCATCTCGAGCTCCTACAATGAGCAGTTCTTC.

V is TRBV7-8 and J is TRBJ2-7; unclear D gene. Germline loops: CDR1 SGHVS, CDR2 FQNEAQ. V lost 5 bases, J lost 0 bases, and 14 bases lay in between. The CDR3 extends over 15 amino acids. This CDR3 is CASSTPAESSYEQYF. Written as DNA, the CDR3 is TGTGCCAGCAGCACCCCGGCAGAGAGCTCCTACGAGCAGTACTTC.

The chain links TRBV5-1 to TRBJ2-3, with D possibly TRBD1 on 6 matching bases. The CDR3 has 15 amino acids. The ends were cut back, 4 bases at V and 5 bases at J, with 17 bases in the middle. Germline-derived CDR1 and CDR2 are SGHRS and YFSETQ. The chain's CDR3 is CASSHRDTQEDTQYF. The CDR3 DNA follows: TGCGCCAGCAGCCACCGGGACACTCAGGAAGATACGCAGTATTTT.

The V call is TRBV5-1, the J call TRBJ1-5, with 7 bases that match TRBD1. V lost 4 bases, J lost 8 bases, and 9 bases stayed unmatched. CDR3 length equals 14 residues. CDR1 SGHRS and CDR2 YFSETQ come from the germline V gene. In DNA form, the CDR3 reads TGCGCCAGCAGCCCTGGACAGGCCAGGGAGCCCCAGCATTTT. It specifies CASSPGQAREPQHF.

This chain connects TRBV4-1 to TRBJ2-2; D may be TRBD1 or TRBD2 (6 bases each). From germline, CDR1 is MGHRA and CDR2 YSYEKL. There are 14 residues in the CDR3. Trimming pared 4 bases from V and 8 bases from J, leaving 14 bases between. CDR3 loop: CASSPRDIRGELFF. CDR3 bases: TGCGCCAGCAGCCCGCGGGACATCCGGGGGGAGCTGTTTTTT.

This clone was seen more than once but under ten times. The chain has TRBV4-2 and TRBJ2-7, with D hard to call. This CDR3 has 15 amino acids. Per germline, CDR1 LGHNA and CDR2 YNFKEQ. V was trimmed by 0 bases and J by 5 bases, leaving 14 bases between them. The CDR3 loop is CASSQEKTSGHEQYF. CDR3 coding DNA: TGTGCCAGCAGCCAAGAGAAGACATCAGGACACGAGCAGTACTTC.

This rearrangement joins TRBV9 to TRBJ1-3, with D perhaps TRBD1 (5 bases). Germline V gene data show CDR1 as SGDLS and CDR2 as YYNGEE. The V gene lost 0 bases and the J gene lost 0 bases, with 16 bases spanning the gap. There are 18 residues in the CDR3. The CDR3 DNA reads TGTGCCAGCAGCGTAGGCGGCGGCAGGGAAGACTCTGGAAACACCATATATTTT. This encodes CASSVGGGREDSGNTIYF. The full variable domain, in which reference TRBV9 and TRBJ1-3 provide the parts outside the CDR3, is DSGVTQTPKHLITATGQRVTLRCSPRSGDLSVYWYQQSLDQGLQFLIQYYNGEERAKGNILERFSAQQFPDLHSELNLSSLELGDSALYFCASSVGGGREDSGNTIYFGEGSWLTVV.

The rearrangement uses TRBV6-6 and TRBJ2-5; 7 nucleotides match TRBD1. Germline lookup yields CDR1 MNHNY and CDR2 SVGAGI (reference sequence). V lost 5 bases to trimming and J lost 1 base; unmatched junction nucleotides: 4. The CDR3 runs 14 residues. CDR3 amino acids: CASSTGTAQETQYF. CDR3 in DNA: TGTGCCAGCAGTACCGGGACAGCCCAAGAGACCCAGTACTTC.

This sequence joins TRBV9 and TRBJ2-3, with a tentative D call TRBD2 (6 bases). The V end was cut by 4 bases, the J end by 4 bases, with 25 bases between. The CDR3 covers 18 residues. Germline V gene sequence: CDR1 SGDLS, CDR2 YYNGEE. The DNA of the CDR3 is TGTGCCAGCAGCAAAGATAAGCCGGGACTCCTTCCCCCAGATACGCAGTATTTT. It translates to CASSKDKPGLLPPDTQYF. The full variable domain, with the rest looked up from reference TRBV9 and TRBJ2-3, is DSGVTQTPKHLITATGQRVTLRCSPRSGDLSVYWYQQSLDQGLQFLIQYYNGEERAKGNILERFSAQQFPDLHSELNLSSLELGDSALYFCASSKDKPGLLPPDTQYFGPGTRLTVL.

Worth noting for this clone: Other DNA sequences within the sample encode an identical CDR3. The chain joins TRBV7-9 to TRBJ2-7; 7 bases map to TRBD1. The V segment lost 1 base and the J segment 1 base; nucleotides outside the gene matches: 4. The CDR3 runs to 15 residues. From germline, CDR1 is SEHNR and CDR2 FQNEAQ (reference sequence). The CDR3 coding sequence is TGTGCCAGCAGCTTAGGACAGGGTGGGTCCTACGAGCAGTACTTC. Translation gives CASSLGQGGSYEQYF.